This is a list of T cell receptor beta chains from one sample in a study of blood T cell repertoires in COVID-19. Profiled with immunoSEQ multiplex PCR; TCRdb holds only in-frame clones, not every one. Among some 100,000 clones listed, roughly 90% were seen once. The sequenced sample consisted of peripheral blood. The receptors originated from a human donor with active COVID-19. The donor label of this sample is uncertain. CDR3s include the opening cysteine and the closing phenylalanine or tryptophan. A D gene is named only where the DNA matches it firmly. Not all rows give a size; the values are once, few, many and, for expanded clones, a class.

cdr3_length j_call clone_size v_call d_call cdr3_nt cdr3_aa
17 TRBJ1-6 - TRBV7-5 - TGTGCCAGAAGCGTACGGACAGACCAATCCTATAATTCACCCCTCCACTTT CARSVRTDQSYNSPLHF
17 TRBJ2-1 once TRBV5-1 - TGCGCCAGCAGCTTGGCAGGGTGGGGTAGGGGATACAATGAGCAGTTCTTC CASSLAGWGRGYNEQFF
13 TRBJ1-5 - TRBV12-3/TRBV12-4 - TGTGCCAGCAGTATAACAGGGAATCAGCCCCAGCATTTT CASSITGNQPQHF
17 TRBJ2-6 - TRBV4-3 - TGCGCCAGCAGCCAATTTACAGAGAAGTCTGGGGCCAACGTCCTGACTTTC CASSQFTEKSGANVLTF
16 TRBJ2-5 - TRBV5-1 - TGCGCCAGCAGCGCGAGCGCGGCCGCTCCTGAAGAGACCCAGTACTTC CASSASAAAPEETQYF
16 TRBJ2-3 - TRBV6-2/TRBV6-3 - TGTGCCAGCAGTTACGGGACAGGCGGGGGCCCAGATACGCAGTATTTT CASSYGTGGGPDTQYF
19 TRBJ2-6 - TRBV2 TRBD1 TGTGCCAGCAGTTTCGGCCCGGGACAGGGCCACTCTGGGGCCAACGTCCTGACTTTC CASSFGPGQGHSGANVLTF
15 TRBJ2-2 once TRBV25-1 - TGTGCCAGCAGTGAATACTCGGGGTACACCGGGGAGCTGTTTTTT CASSEYSGYTGELFF
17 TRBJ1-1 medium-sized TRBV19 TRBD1 TGTGCCAGTAGTATCCTGACAAACGGACAGGGGAACACTGAAGCTTTCTTT CASSILTNGQGNTEAFF
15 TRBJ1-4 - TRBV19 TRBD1 TGTGCCAGTAGGGGACAGGGCAGTGCTAATGAAAAACTGTTTTTT CASRGQGSANEKLFF
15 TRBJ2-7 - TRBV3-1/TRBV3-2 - TGTGCCAGCAGCCGAACGAGGACAGACAACTACGAGCAGTACTTC CASSRTRTDNYEQYF
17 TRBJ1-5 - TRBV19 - TGTGCCAGTAGTCGCGGGGGGGCGCAGGAAGGCAATCAGCCCCAGCATTTT CASSRGGAQEGNQPQHF
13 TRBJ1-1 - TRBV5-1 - TGCGCCAGCAGCTTGACAGTGAACACTGAAGCTTTCTTT CASSLTVNTEAFF
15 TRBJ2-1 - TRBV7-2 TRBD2 TGTGCCAGCAGTCAACTAGCGGGGGGTTCATCTGAGCAGTTCTTC CASSQLAGGSSEQFF
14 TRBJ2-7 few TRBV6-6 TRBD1 TGTGCCAGCAGTTCGACAGGGGGGGCTGGTAAGCAGTACTTC CASSSTGGAGKQYF
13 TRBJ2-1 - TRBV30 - TGTGCCTGGACAGGGGGGTTTTACAATGAGCAGTTCTTC CAWTGGFYNEQFF
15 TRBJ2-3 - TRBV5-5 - TGTGCCAGCAGCTTGCTGGCGGGGAGCACAGATACGCAGTATTTT CASSLLAGSTDTQYF